This TCR beta chain was observed in a study of T cells in Graves' hyperthyroidism and ophthalmopathy. Trimming stripped 6 bases from V and 0 bases from J, with 6 bases between. CDR1 and CDR2 (germline): MNHEY, SMNVEV (reference sequence). The CDR3 totals 13 residues. What was amplified from RNA transcripts were TCR beta CDR3 regions. TCR CDR3 regions were first amplified by RT-PCR with HTBI primers. TCRdb itself ran the multiplex PCR reads through MiXCR, one entry per CDR3 protein. The sample lists around 560,000 distinct CDR3 sequences, over 15% occurring once. The chain employs TRBV27 and TRBJ2-4; D gene ambiguous. The TCR sequence derives from a young woman with Graves' hyperthyroidism. The specimen sequenced was blood. The CDR3 sequence: CASSAVAKNIQYF. Written as DNA, the CDR3 is TGTGCCAGCAGCGCGGTAGCCAAAAACATTCAGTACTTC.